This record concerns one T cell receptor beta chain sequence. Its cognate antigen is unknown. Sequenced by immunoSEQ multiplex PCR; TCRdb stores in-frame clones only, minus some. The sample shows tens of thousands of clones, roughly 88% of them seen only once. Before the COVID-19 pandemic, during about 2011-2018, CD4+ T cells were taken from unexposed donors. CDR3 length: 15 residues. Germline assignment: CDR1 MDHEN and CDR2 SYDVKM. Trimming shortened V by 3 bases and J by 1 base, and 13 bases separated the two germline ends. The data were obtained in a study of CD4 T cells in relation to SARS-CoV-2 and coronaviruses. Study at large: The HLA restriction of the shared crossreactive spike epitopes was mapped. Study results and caveats: In around two thirds of donors, memory CD4+ clonotypes crossrecognized SARS-CoV-2 and at least one common cold coronavirus spike.

The clonotype originates from a human donor in good health. The sequenced sample consisted of memory CD4+ T cells from PBMCs. The chain couples TRBV28 to TRBJ2-7, with D possibly called TRBD1 or TRBD2 (5 bases each). The CDR3 sequence: CASSFGGATSYEQYF. DNA for the CDR3: TGTGCCAGCAGTTTTGGGGGTGCTACATCCTACGAGCAGTACTTC. Complete variable domain (other parts from reference TRBV28 and TRBJ2-7): DVKVTQSSRYLVKRTGEKVFLECVQDMDHENMFWYRQDPGLGLRLIYFSYDVKMKEKGDIPEGYSVSREKKERFSLILESASTNQTSMYLCASSFGGATSYEQYFGPGTRLTVT.